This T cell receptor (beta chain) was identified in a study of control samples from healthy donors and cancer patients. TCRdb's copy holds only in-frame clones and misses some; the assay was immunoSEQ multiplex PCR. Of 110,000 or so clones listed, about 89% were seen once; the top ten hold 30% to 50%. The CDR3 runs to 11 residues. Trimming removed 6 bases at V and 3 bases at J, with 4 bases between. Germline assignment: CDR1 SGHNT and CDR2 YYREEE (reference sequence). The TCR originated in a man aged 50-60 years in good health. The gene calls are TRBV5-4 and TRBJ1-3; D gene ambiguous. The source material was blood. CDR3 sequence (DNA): TGTGCCAGCACCTATGGAAACACCATATATTTT. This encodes CASTYGNTIYF. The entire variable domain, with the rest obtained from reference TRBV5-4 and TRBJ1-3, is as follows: ETGVTQSPTHLIKTRGQQVTLRCSSQSGHNTVSWYQQALGQGPQFIFQYYREEENGRGNFPPRFSGLQFPNYSSELNVNALELDDSALYLCASTYGNTIYFGEGSWLTVV.